The TCR beta chain described here comes from a study of T cell repertoires in cytomegalovirus infection. Study-wide background: Both CMV infection and a matching HLA type were indicated by public TCR beta signatures.

The CDR3 covers 16 residues. The V and J ends lost 0 bases and 3 bases respectively, with 14 bases between them. CDR1 is SEHNR and CDR2 is FQNEAQ in the germline V gene (reference sequence). TCRdb reprocessed the reads with MiXCR, giving one entry per CDR3 protein. This table has about 920,000 distinct CDR3 sequences, less than 40% appearing once. This clonotype has just a few counts. No antigen is known for it. This receptor was taken from a human donor in good health (CMV status not recorded). Some clones in this sample may be carry-over from other donors' samples. This material consisted of cultured CD8+ T cells from PBMCs, taken from culture after CMV antigen stimulation. V and J are TRBV7-9 and TRBJ1-1; D unresolved. The CDR3 DNA reads as TGTGCCAGCAGCTTAGCGCATCGGGCGCTGGACACTGAAGCTTTCTTT. Its protein is CASSLAHRALDTEAFF.